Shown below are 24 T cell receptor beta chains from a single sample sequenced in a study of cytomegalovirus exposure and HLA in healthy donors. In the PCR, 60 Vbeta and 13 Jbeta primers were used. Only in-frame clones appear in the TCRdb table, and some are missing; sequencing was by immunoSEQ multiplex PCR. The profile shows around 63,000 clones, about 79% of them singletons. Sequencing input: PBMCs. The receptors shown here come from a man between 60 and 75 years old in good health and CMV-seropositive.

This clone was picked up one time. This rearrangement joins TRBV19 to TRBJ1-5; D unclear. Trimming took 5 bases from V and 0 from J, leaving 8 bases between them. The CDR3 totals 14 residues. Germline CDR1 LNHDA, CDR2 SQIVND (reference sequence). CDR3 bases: TGTGCCAGTAGTCCCAGGAATAGCAATCAGCCCCAGCATTTT. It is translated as CASSPRNSNQPQHF. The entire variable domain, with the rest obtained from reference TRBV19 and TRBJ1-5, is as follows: DGGITQSPKYLFRKEGQNVTLSCEQNLNHDAMYWYRQDPGQGLRLIYYSQIVNDFQKGDIAEGYSVSREKKESFPLTVTSAQKNPTAFYLCASSPRNSNQPQHFGDGTRLSIL.

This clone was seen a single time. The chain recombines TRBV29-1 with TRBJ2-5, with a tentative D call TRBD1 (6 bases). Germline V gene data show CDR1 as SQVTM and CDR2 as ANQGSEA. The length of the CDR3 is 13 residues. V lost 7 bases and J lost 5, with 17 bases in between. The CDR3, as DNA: TGCAGCGCCATGACAGGCCTAGGGGAGACCCAGTACTTC. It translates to CSAMTGLGETQYF. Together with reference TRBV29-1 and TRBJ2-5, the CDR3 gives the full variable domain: SAVISQKPSRDICQRGTSLTIQCQVDSQVTMMFWYRQQPGQSLTLIATANQGSEATYESGFVIDKFPISRPNLTFSTLTVSNMSPEDSSIYLCSAMTGLGETQYFGPGTRLLVL.

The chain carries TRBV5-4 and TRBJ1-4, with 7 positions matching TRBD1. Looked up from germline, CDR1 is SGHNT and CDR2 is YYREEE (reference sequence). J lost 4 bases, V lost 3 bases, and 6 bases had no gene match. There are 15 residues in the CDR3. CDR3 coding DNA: TGTGCCAGCAGCTCGAACAGGGGCCTTAATGAAAAACTGTTTTTT. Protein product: CASSSNRGLNEKLFF.

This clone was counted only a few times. The CDR3 coding sequence is TGTGCCAGCAGTTACGGGGGACAATCGATGGGTGGCTACACCTTC. It is translated as CASSYGGQSMGGYTF. V usage is TRBV6-6 and J usage is TRBJ1-2; a possible D gene is TRBD1 (6 bases). Trimming removed 2 bases from V and 7 bases from J, with 17 bases in between. CDR1 is MNHNY and CDR2 is SVGAGI in the germline V gene (reference sequence). This CDR3 is built from 15 residues.

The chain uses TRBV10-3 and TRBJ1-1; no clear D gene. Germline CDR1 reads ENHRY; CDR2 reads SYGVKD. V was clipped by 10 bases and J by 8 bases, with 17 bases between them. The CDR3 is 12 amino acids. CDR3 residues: CATRREGSEAFF. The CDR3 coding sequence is TGTGCCACCAGGCGGGAGGGTTCCGAAGCTTTCTTT.

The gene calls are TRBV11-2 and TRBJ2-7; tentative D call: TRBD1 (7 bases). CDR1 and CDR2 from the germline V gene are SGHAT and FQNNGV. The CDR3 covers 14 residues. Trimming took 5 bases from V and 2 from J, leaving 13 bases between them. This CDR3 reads CASSRGTVPYEQYF. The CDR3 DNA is TGTGCCAGCAGCCGCGGGACAGTCCCCTACGAGCAGTACTTC.

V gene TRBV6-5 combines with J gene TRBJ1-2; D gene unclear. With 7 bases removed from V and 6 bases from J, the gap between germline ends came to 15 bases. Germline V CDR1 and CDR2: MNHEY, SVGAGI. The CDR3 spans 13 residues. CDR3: CASTSPRRNGYTF. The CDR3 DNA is TGTGCCAGCACCTCGCCGAGGCGAAATGGCTACACCTTC.

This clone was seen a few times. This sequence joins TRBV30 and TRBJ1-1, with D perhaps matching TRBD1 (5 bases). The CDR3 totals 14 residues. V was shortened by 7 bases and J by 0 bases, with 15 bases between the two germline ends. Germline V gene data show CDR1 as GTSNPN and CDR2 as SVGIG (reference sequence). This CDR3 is CASRARKMNTEAFF. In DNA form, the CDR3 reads TGTGCCTCCAGGGCCCGAAAAATGAACACTGAAGCTTTCTTT. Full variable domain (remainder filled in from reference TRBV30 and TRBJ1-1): SQTIHQWPATLVQPVGSPLSLECTVEGTSNPNLYWYRQAAGRGLQLLFYSVGIGQISSEVPQNLSASRPQDRQFILSSKKLLLSDSGFYLCASRARKMNTEAFFGQGTRLTVV.

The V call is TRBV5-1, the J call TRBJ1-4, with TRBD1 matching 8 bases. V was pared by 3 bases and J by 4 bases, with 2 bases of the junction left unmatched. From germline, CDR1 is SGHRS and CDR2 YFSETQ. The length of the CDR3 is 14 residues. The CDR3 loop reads CASSWTGSNEKLFF. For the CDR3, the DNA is TGCGCCAGCAGCTGGACAGGGAGTAATGAAAAACTGTTTTTT. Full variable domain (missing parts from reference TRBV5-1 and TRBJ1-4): KAGVTQTPRYLIKTRGQQVTLSCSPISGHRSVSWYQQTPGQGLQFLFEYFSETQRNKGNFPGRFSGRQFSNSRSEMNVSTLELGDSALYLCASSWTGSNEKLFFGSGTQLSVL.

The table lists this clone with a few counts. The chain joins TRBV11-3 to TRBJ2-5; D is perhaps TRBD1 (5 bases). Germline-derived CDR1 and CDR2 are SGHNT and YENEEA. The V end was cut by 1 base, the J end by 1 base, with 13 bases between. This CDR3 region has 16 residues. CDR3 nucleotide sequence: TGTGCCAGCAGCTTAGCCTTCCGACAGACCCAAGAGACCCAGTACTTC. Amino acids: CASSLAFRQTQETQYF.

The CDR3 nucleotides are TGTGCCAGCAGCCGTGGCTCAGGGGGCGCGACTGAAGCTTTCTTT. Translating gives CASSRGSGGATEAFF. The V call is TRBV5-4, the J call TRBJ1-1, with 8 positions matching TRBD1. The junction had 10 bases not matched to a gene; V was cut back by 4 bases and J by 5 bases. The CDR3 is made up of 15 amino acids. Germline V gene sequence: CDR1 SGHNT, CDR2 YYREEE (reference sequence).

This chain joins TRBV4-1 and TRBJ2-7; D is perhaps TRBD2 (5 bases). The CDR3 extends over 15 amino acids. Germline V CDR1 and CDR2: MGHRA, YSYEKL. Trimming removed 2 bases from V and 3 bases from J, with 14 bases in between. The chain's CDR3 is CASSQSSGRNYEQYF. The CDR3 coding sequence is TGCGCCAGCAGCCAATCCTCGGGAAGAAACTACGAGCAGTACTTC.

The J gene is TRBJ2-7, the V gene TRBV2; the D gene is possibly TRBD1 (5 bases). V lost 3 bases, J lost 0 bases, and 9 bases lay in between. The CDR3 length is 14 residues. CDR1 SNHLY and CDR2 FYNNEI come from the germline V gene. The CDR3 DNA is TGTGCCAGCAGTGAGGAAGGGGTCTCCTACGAGCAGTACTTC. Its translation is CASSEEGVSYEQYF.

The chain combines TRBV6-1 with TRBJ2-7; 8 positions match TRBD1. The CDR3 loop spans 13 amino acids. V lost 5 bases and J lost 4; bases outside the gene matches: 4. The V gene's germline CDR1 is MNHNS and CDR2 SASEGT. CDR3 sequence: CASSTGGGYEQYF. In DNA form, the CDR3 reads TGTGCCAGCAGTACAGGGGGTGGGTACGAGCAGTACTTC.

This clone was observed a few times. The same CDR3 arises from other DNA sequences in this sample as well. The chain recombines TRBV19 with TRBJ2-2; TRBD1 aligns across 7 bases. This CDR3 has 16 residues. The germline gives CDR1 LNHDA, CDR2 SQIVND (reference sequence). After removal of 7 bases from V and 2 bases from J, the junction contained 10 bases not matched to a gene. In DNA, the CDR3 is TGTGCCAGTAAGGCGAAACAGGGGATCAACACCGGGGAGCTGTTTTTT. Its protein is CASKAKQGINTGELFF.

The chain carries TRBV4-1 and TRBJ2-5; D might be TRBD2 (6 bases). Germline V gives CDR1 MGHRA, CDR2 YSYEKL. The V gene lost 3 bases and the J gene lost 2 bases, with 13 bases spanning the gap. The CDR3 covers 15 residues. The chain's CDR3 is CASSQAAGSQETQYF. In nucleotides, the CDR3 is TGCGCCAGCAGCCAGGCGGCGGGGTCACAAGAGACCCAGTACTTC.

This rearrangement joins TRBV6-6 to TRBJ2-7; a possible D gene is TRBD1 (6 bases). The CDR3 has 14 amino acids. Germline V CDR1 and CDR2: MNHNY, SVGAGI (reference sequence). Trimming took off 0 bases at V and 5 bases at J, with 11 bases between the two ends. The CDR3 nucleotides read TGTGCCAGCAGTTACTCTACAGGGTCTAACGAGCAGTACTTC. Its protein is CASSYSTGSNEQYF.

The CDR3 loop reads CASSAGALLYGYTF. The DNA for the CDR3 is TGTGCCAGCTCCGCAGGGGCCCTTCTCTATGGCTACACCTTC. The chain joins TRBV6-1 to TRBJ1-2; perhaps TRBD1 as D (6 bases). This CDR3 contains 14 residues. V was cut by 8 bases and J by 4 bases, with 17 bases left in between. The germline CDR1 and CDR2 sequences are MNHNS and SASEGT.

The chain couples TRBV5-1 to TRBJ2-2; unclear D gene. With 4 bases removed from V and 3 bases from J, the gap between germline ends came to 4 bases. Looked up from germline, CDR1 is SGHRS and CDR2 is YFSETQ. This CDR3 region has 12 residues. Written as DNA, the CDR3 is TGCGCCAGCAGCCTTGACACCGGGGAGCTGTTTTTT. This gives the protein CASSLDTGELFF.

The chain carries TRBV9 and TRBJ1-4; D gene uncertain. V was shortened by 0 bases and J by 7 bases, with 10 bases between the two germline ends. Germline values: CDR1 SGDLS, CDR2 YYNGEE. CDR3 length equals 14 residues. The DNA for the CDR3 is TGTGCCAGCAGCGTAGAGCGGTATGGTGAAAAACTGTTTTTT. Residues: CASSVERYGEKLFF.

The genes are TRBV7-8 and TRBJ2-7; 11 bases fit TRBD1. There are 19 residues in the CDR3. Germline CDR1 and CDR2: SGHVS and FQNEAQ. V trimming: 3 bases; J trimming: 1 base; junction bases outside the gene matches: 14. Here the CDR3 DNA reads TGTGCCAGCAGCTTGGGAGGGGGTCCGGGACAGGGGGGATCCTACGAGCAGTACTTC. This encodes CASSLGGGPGQGGSYEQYF.

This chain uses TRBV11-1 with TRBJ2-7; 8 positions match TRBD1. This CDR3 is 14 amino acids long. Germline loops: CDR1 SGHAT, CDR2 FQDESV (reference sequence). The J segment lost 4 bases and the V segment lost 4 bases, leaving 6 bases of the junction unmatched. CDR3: CASSWGTGFYEQYF. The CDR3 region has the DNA TGTGCCAGCAGCTGGGGGACAGGCTTTTACGAGCAGTACTTC.

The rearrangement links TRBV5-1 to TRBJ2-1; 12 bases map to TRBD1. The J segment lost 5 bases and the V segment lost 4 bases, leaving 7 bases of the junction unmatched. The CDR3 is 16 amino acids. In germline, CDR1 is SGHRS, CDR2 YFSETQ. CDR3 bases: TGCGCCAGCAGCGTGGGACAGGGGGCGTCGAACAATGAGCAGTTCTTC. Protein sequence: CASSVGQGASNNEQFF.

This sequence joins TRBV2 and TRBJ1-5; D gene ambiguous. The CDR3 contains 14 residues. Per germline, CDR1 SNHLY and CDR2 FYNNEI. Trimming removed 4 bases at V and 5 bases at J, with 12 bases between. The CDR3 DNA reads TGTGCCAGCAGTGCCGACAAGCTGTATCAGCCCCAGCATTTT. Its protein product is CASSADKLYQPQHF.